These 26 T cell receptor beta chains were all obtained from the same sample, sequenced in a study of blood T cell repertoires in COVID-19. Sequenced by immunoSEQ multiplex PCR; TCRdb stores in-frame clones only, minus some. The profile shows approximately 68,000 clones, around 90% of them singletons. Sequencing was performed on peripheral blood. These receptors were obtained from a man aged 50-60 years with active COVID-19.

CDR3 sequence: CASSLYYRGLGGNQPQHF. In nucleotides, the CDR3 is TGTGCCAGCAGTTTATATTATAGGGGCCTCGGAGGCAATCAGCCCCAGCATTTT. V is TRBV28 and J is TRBJ1-5; weak D call: TRBD1 (5 bases). The CDR3 consists of 18 residues. With 1 base removed from V and 2 bases from J, the gap between germline ends came to 18 bases. Germline V gene lookup returns CDR1 MDHEN and CDR2 SYDVKM.

The genes are TRBV30 and TRBJ2-7; 7 bases fit TRBD1. The J segment lost 2 bases and the V segment lost 3 bases, leaving 7 bases of the junction unmatched. The CDR3 spans 14 residues. Germline-derived CDR1 and CDR2 are GTSNPN and SVGIG (reference sequence). The CDR3 sequence: CAWRTPGQTYEQYF. CDR3 nucleotides: TGTGCCTGGAGGACACCGGGACAGACCTACGAGCAGTACTTC.

The J gene is TRBJ2-7, the V gene TRBV7-9; possibly TRBD1 for D (5 bases). The length of the CDR3 is 12 residues. The V end was cut by 3 bases, the J end by 10 bases, with 13 bases between. Per the germline V gene, CDR1 is SEHNR and CDR2 is FQNEAQ (reference sequence). The DNA for the CDR3 is TGTGCCAGCAGCTTCCCCCAGGGTCTTCAGTACTTC. It translates to CASSFPQGLQYF.

There are a few counts of this clone. The gene calls are TRBV6-6 and TRBJ1-1, with a tentative D call TRBD1 (5 bases). Germline CDR1 and CDR2: MNHNY and SVGAGI (reference sequence). The length of the CDR3 is 13 residues. V shed 6 bases and J shed 0 bases, with 8 bases lying between them. The CDR3 DNA is TGTGCCAGCAGAAAGACAGTGAACACTGAAGCTTTCTTT. Its translation: CASRKTVNTEAFF.

This clone appeared a few times. Other nucleotide sequences from this sample produce the same CDR3. This rearrangement joins TRBV6-6 to TRBJ1-2, with TRBD1 matching over 7 bases. Trimming removed 4 bases from V and 2 bases from J; junction bases left unmatched: 1. CDR1 is MNHNY and CDR2 is SVGAGI in the germline V gene (reference sequence). The CDR3 has 13 residues. Here the CDR3 DNA reads TGTGCCAGCAGTTCGGGACAGAACTATGGCTACACCTTC. It translates to CASSSGQNYGYTF.

The V and J genes are TRBV5-1 and TRBJ1-1; TRBD1 matches at 8 bases. Germline CDR1 reads SGHRS; CDR2 reads YFSETQ. V dropped 0 bases and J dropped 4; count of bases not matched to a gene: 5. CDR3 length equals 15 residues. The CDR3 coding sequence is TGCGCCAGCAGCTTGGGACAGGGGTTAGGCACTGAAGCTTTCTTT. Residues: CASSLGQGLGTEAFF.

The gene calls are TRBV27 and TRBJ1-2; 8 nucleotides match TRBD1. V dropped 5 bases and J dropped 4; count of bases not matched to a gene: 6. Germline CDR1 MNHEY, CDR2 SMNVEV (reference sequence). The CDR3 extends over 14 amino acids. The CDR3 sequence is CASSAGQGAYGYTF. The CDR3 coding sequence is TGTGCCAGCAGTGCCGGACAGGGAGCCTATGGCTACACCTTC.

This chain uses TRBV28 with TRBJ2-3; TRBD1 agrees at 9 bases. CDR3 length: 11 residues. The trim removed 5 bases at V and 11 bases at J, leaving 2 bases unmatched. Germline CDR1 MDHEN, CDR2 SYDVKM. The CDR3 reads CASSLGQGQYF. In DNA form, the CDR3 reads TGTGCCAGCAGTCTGGGACAGGGGCAGTATTTT.

This clone was seen a few times. J is TRBJ2-5 and V is TRBV10-3; 10 nucleotides align to TRBD2. Germline CDR1 and CDR2: ENHRY and SYGVKD. The CDR3 sequence is 15 residues long. V shed 2 bases and J 2 bases; nucleotides not matched to a gene: 2. CDR3 residues: CAISEELAGQETQYF. The CDR3 DNA reads as TGTGCCATCAGTGAGGAACTAGCGGGGCAAGAGACCCAGTACTTC.

This chain links TRBV18 with TRBJ1-1; a possible D gene is TRBD1 (6 bases). This CDR3 has 13 residues. The germline V gene has CDR1 KGHSH and CDR2 LQKENI. V was shortened by 6 bases and J by 1 base, with 9 bases between the two germline ends. The CDR3: CASSIQGNTEAFF. The CDR3 DNA follows: TGTGCCAGCTCTATACAGGGGAACACTGAAGCTTTCTTT.

This CDR3 is CASSPRQGNTGELFF. Here the CDR3 DNA reads TGTGCCAGCAGCCCCCGACAGGGGAACACCGGGGAGCTGTTTTTT. V gene TRBV5-6 combines with J gene TRBJ2-2; 7 positions match TRBD1. Trimming took 4 bases from V and 1 from J; bases not matched to a gene: 4. The CDR3 is made up of 15 amino acids. The germline gives CDR1 SGHDT, CDR2 YYEEEE.

The chain employs TRBV5-8 and TRBJ2-1; D is unresolved. Germline values: CDR1 SGHTS, CDR2 YDEGEE. CDR3 length: 15 residues. With 1 base removed from V and 4 bases from J, the gap between germline ends came to 12 bases. Here the CDR3 DNA reads TGTGCCAGCAGCTTGTCCGAGATTGGTTACAATGAGCAGTTCTTC. Translating gives CASSLSEIGYNEQFF.

The chain employs TRBV5-1 and TRBJ1-1, with TRBD1 matching over 10 bases. The CDR3 loop spans 15 amino acids. Germline assignment: CDR1 SGHRS and CDR2 YFSETQ. V lost 0 bases to trimming and J lost 11 bases; unmatched junction nucleotides: 10. CDR3 nucleotide sequence: TGCGCCAGCAGCTTGGATAGACAGGGGGCCGGTCGGGCTTTCTTT. Its translation: CASSLDRQGAGRAFF.

The chain joins TRBV29-1 to TRBJ2-3; 7 bases map to TRBD2. With V trimmed by 5 bases and J by 4 bases, 3 bases remained unmatched. The CDR3 has 12 amino acids. Germline-derived CDR1 and CDR2 are SQVTM and ANQGSEA. CDR3 loop: CSVSSGADTQYF. As DNA, the CDR3 is TGCAGCGTTTCCAGCGGGGCAGATACGCAGTATTTT.

This clone was seen a single time. The V gene is TRBV4-1, the J gene TRBJ1-4, with 7 bases aligning to TRBD1. Germline V gene lookup returns CDR1 MGHRA and CDR2 YSYEKL. V gave up 3 bases and J gave up 0 bases; unmatched junction bases: 4. This CDR3 contains 16 residues. The DNA for the CDR3 is TGCGCCAGCAGCCATGGGGACAGCACAACTAATGAAAAACTGTTTTTT. Its protein product is CASSHGDSTTNEKLFF.

The chain recombines TRBV5-1 with TRBJ2-3, with TRBD1 matching over 7 bases. Germline CDR1 SGHRS, CDR2 YFSETQ. This CDR3 has 15 amino acids. The trim removed 0 bases at V and 6 bases at J, leaving 7 bases unmatched. The CDR3 DNA follows: TGCGCCAGCAGCTTGGATCGAGGGGGCGCGGATACGCAGTATTTT. Encoded protein: CASSLDRGGADTQYF.

The V and J genes are TRBV6-2 or TRBV6-3 and TRBJ1-2; D unresolved. This CDR3 is built from 13 residues. Germline lookup yields CDR1 MNHEY and CDR2 SVGEGT. The V gene lost 5 bases and the J gene lost 5 bases, with 12 bases spanning the gap. The CDR3 region is CASSTPGWYGYTF. The CDR3 bases are TGTGCCAGCAGTACTCCGGGATGGTATGGCTACACCTTC.

The chain carries TRBV29-1 and TRBJ1-1; 7 nucleotides line up with TRBD1. The CDR3 is made up of 13 amino acids. Trimming took 6 bases from V and 0 from J; bases not matched to a gene: 4. CDR1 SQVTM and CDR2 ANQGSEA come from the germline V gene. The CDR3: CSVLTGLNTEAFF. CDR3 DNA sequence: TGCAGCGTACTGACAGGGCTGAACACTGAAGCTTTCTTT.

The CDR3 DNA follows: TGCAGCGTTGAAGTTAGCGGGAGGAGGTGGGAGCAGTTCTTC. Protein: CSVEVSGRRWEQFF. The V and J genes are TRBV29-1 and TRBJ2-1, with 10 bases matching TRBD2. The V and J ends lost 1 base and 10 bases, in that order; junction bases with no gene match: 7. Germline V gene sequence: CDR1 SQVTM, CDR2 ANQGSEA. The CDR3 is 14 residues long.

The chain is built from TRBV28 and TRBJ1-6; 8 bases align to TRBD1. With 10 bases clipped from V and 10 bases from J, the junction kept 9 bases outside the gene matches. In germline, CDR1 is MDHEN, CDR2 SYDVKM. This CDR3 has 13 amino acids. The CDR3 nucleotides read TGTGCCACCGTGGACAGGGAGTACTCACCCCTCCACTTT. This gives the protein CATVDREYSPLHF.

This chain connects TRBV5-4 to TRBJ1-5; D gene ambiguous. The CDR3 covers 13 residues. The germline gives CDR1 SGHNT, CDR2 YYREEE (reference sequence). Trimming left V 0 bases short and J 8 bases short, with 9 bases between. The CDR3 loop reads CASSLAGVEPQHF. DNA for the CDR3: TGTGCCAGCAGCTTGGCCGGGGTTGAGCCCCAGCATTTT.

J is TRBJ2-7 and V is TRBV20-1, with 11 bases aligning to TRBD2. CDR3 length: 15 residues. V dropped 3 bases and J dropped 3; count of bases not matched to a gene: 7. In germline, CDR1 is DFQATT, CDR2 SNEGSKA (reference sequence). The CDR3 spells CSASGGTSGFYEQYF. The CDR3 nucleotides read TGCAGTGCTAGTGGGGGGACTAGCGGATTCTACGAGCAGTACTTC.

The rearrangement uses TRBV29-1 and TRBJ2-1, with a tentative D call TRBD1 (6 bases). CDR3 length: 17 residues. Germline CDR1 is SQVTM and CDR2 is ANQGSEA. CDR3 loop: CIRKTSGQMRERGEQFF. The CDR3 DNA sequence: TGCATCCGTAAAACCTCGGGACAAATGAGGGAACGGGGTGAGCAGTTCTTC.

The rearrangement links TRBV6-5 to TRBJ2-1; 8 nucleotides agree with TRBD2. V lost 6 bases, J lost 8 bases, and 12 bases stayed unmatched. The CDR3 sequence is 15 residues long. Germline values: CDR1 MNHEY, CDR2 SVGAGI. The CDR3 bases are TGTGCCAGCAGCGATCCCGGGGGGGCAAAGGATGAGCAGTTCTTC. Translating it yields CASSDPGGAKDEQFF.

This rearrangement joins TRBV12-3 or TRBV12-4 to TRBJ1-2, with a tentative D call TRBD1 (6 bases). The germline V and J ends were trimmed by 0 bases and 7 bases, with 9 bases remaining between them. There are 13 residues in the CDR3. The CDR3 nucleotides read TGTGCCAGCAGTTTAGCAGGGGGGGGTGGCTACACCTTC. This encodes CASSLAGGGGYTF.

The rearrangement joins TRBV28 to TRBJ1-1; 9 positions match TRBD1. This CDR3 is built from 16 residues. Germline V gene lookup returns CDR1 MDHEN and CDR2 SYDVKM. J was trimmed by 2 bases and V by 5 bases; bases with no gene match: 9. CDR3 residues: CASSPDLGQGNTEAFF. CDR3 DNA sequence: TGTGCCAGCAGTCCTGACCTGGGACAGGGTAACACTGAAGCTTTCTTT.